These 8 T cell receptor beta chains came from one sample sequenced in a study of CD8+ T cells in alopecia areata. RNA was isolated and reverse transcribed to cDNA, the sequencing template. TCRdb keeps only in-frame clones here, not all; method: immunoSEQ multiplex PCR. In the table there are some 120,000 clones, 45% to 50% of which are singletons. The sample comprised NKG2D-low CD8+ T cells sorted from blood. These receptors originate from a human donor with alopecia areata.

This clone came up a few times. The chain uses TRBV7-2 and TRBJ1-2, with D hard to call. V was pared by 3 bases and J by 9 bases, with 11 bases between. The V gene's germline CDR1 is SGHTA and CDR2 FQGNSA. The CDR3 contains 12 residues. CDR3 in amino acids: CASSFDIQSYTF. Here the CDR3 DNA reads TGTGCCAGCAGCTTCGATATTCAGAGCTACACCTTC. The whole variable domain, filled in from reference TRBV7-2 and TRBJ1-2, reads GAGVSQSPSNKVTEKGKDVELRCDPISGHTALYWYRQSLGQGLEFLIYFQGNSAPDKSGLPSDRFSAERTGGSVSTLTIQRTQQEDSAVYLCASSFDIQSYTFGSGTRLTVV.

The rearrangement links TRBV29-1 to TRBJ1-3; no definite D call. Trimming removed 4 bases from V and 3 bases from J, with 7 bases in between. CDR1 and CDR2 from the germline V gene are SQVTM and ANQGSEA. The CDR3 spans 12 residues. The DNA for the CDR3 is TGCAGCGTTGCCGGGGATGGAAACACCATATATTTT. Protein sequence: CSVAGDGNTIYF.

The V call is TRBV29-1, the J call TRBJ2-7, with 7 bases fitting TRBD1. Germline values: CDR1 SQVTM, CDR2 ANQGSEA. This CDR3 has 12 residues. V was pared by 3 bases and J by 4 bases, with 3 bases of the junction left unmatched. As DNA, the CDR3 is TGCAGCGTTGATGAGGGGGCTTACGAGCAGTACTTC. Translated: CSVDEGAYEQYF.

The chain recombines TRBV5-1 with TRBJ1-6, with 8 bases identical to TRBD1. Looked up from germline, CDR1 is SGHRS and CDR2 is YFSETQ. The length of the CDR3 is 14 residues. V shed 9 bases and J 6 bases; nucleotides not matched to a gene: 8. As DNA, the CDR3 is TGCGCCAACGGGACAGGTTGCCTTAATTCACCCCTCCACTTT. This codes for CANGTGCLNSPLHF.

This clone was seen more than once but under ten times. The chain uses TRBV5-1 and TRBJ2-5; D tentatively reads TRBD1 or TRBD2 (5 bases each). In germline, CDR1 is SGHRS, CDR2 YFSETQ. The CDR3 has 15 amino acids. Deletions cut 0 bases from V and 2 bases from J, with 11 bases between. The CDR3 bases are TGCGCCAGCAGCTTGGCCATGGGGGTACAAGAGACCCAGTACTTC. This sequence encodes CASSLAMGVQETQYF.

This sequence joins TRBV29-1 and TRBJ1-1, with TRBD1 identical over 9 bases. Germline assignment: CDR1 SQVTM and CDR2 ANQGSEA. V trimming: 6 bases; J trimming: 6 bases; junction bases outside the gene matches: 8. The CDR3 has 13 residues. This CDR3 is CSVGTGGDAEAFF. In DNA, the CDR3 is TGCAGCGTAGGTACAGGGGGCGACGCTGAAGCTTTCTTT.

The genes are TRBV29-1 and TRBJ2-7; 9 bases match TRBD1. The ends lost 7 bases at V and 6 bases at J; junction bases unmatched: 10. Germline values: CDR1 SQVTM, CDR2 ANQGSEA. CDR3 size: 13 residues. CDR3 sequence: CSARSRDRVEQYF. CDR3 nucleotide sequence: TGCAGCGCCCGCTCTCGGGACAGGGTCGAGCAGTACTTC.

The chain is built from TRBV5-6 and TRBJ2-5; the D gene is possibly TRBD2 (6 bases). Germline lookup yields CDR1 SGHDT and CDR2 YYEEEE. The CDR3 runs to 12 residues. V was cut by 3 bases and J by 10 bases, with 13 bases left in between. The CDR3 is CASSSGGAFQYF. The CDR3 DNA sequence: TGTGCCAGCAGCTCGGGCGGGGCGTTCCAGTACTTC.